This T cell receptor (beta chain) was recovered during a study of T cell repertoires in cytomegalovirus infection. The study, taken as a whole, reports: Dominant in the ex vivo response were TCR beta clonotypes restricted by HLA-C and specific for CMV.

TCRdb reprocessed the reads via MiXCR and lists one record per CDR3 protein. The sample lists approximately 190,000 distinct CDR3 sequences; 25% to 30% were seen once. The CDR3 contains 16 residues. V lost 5 bases, J lost 1 base, and 5 bases stayed unmatched. In its sample, this clonotype was seen many times. As yet, its antigen is unknown. The chain couples TRBV12-3 or TRBV12-4 to TRBJ1-5; 10 bases line up with TRBD1. The sequence derives from a human donor in good health (CMV status not recorded). Some clones in this sample may be carry-over from other donors' samples. Sequencing was carried out using PBMCs. The CDR3 bases are TGTGCCAGCAGTCCTGGGACAGGGGCAAGCAATCAGCCCCAGCATTTT. Its protein is CASSPGTGASNQPQHF.